Shown below are 24 T cell receptor beta chains from a single sample sequenced in a study of monozygotic twins with inflammatory bowel disease. TCRdb reanalyzed the 5' RACE reads and collapses them to one entry per CDR3 protein, without DNA. The sample has a few hundred thousand distinct CDR3 sequences; the top ten hold 5.6%. The sequencing sample was made of blood. The receptors here all came from a human donor with ulcerative colitis or Crohn's disease, or a healthy co-twin of an affected twin (not recorded which).

The rearrangement uses TRBV7-9 and TRBJ2-1; TCRdb's D gene call, TRBD2, goes unchecked for lack of DNA. CDR1 is SEHNR, CDR2 FQNEAQ, per germline (reference sequence). This CDR3 region has 16 residues. CDR3 in amino acids: CASSPIAGPSCNEQFF.

The V call is TRBV29-1, the J call TRBJ2-2. From germline, CDR1 is SQVTM and CDR2 ANQGSEA. The CDR3 has 12 amino acids. The CDR3: CSVGPVVGELFF.

The chain couples TRBV12-3 or TRBV12-4 to TRBJ1-1; checking the TCRdb D call of TRBD1 is not possible without DNA. The CDR3 consists of 14 residues. CDR3 sequence: CASSPRRGDTEAYF.

This chain links TRBV6-6 with TRBJ2-2; TCRdb lists TRBD1, though no DNA is available to test this call. Germline V CDR1 and CDR2: MNHNY, SVGAGI (reference sequence). The CDR3 runs 14 residues. CDR3: CASSPGGHTGELFF.

This sequence joins TRBV5-1 and TRBJ2-7; TCRdb's D call, TRBD1, is unchecked because there is no DNA. The germline V gene has CDR1 SGHRS and CDR2 YFSETQ. This CDR3 has 15 residues. This chain's CDR3 is CASNQGAGALLEQYF.

The CDR3 region is CASRATSGGADEQFF. The genes are TRBV27 and TRBJ2-1; as DNA is missing, the TRBD2 call by TCRdb cannot be tested. Germline V lookup: CDR1 MNHEY, CDR2 SMNVEV (reference sequence). The CDR3 covers 15 residues.

The chain recombines TRBV27 with TRBJ1-2; TCRdb's assignment of TRBD1 cannot be checked, as there is no DNA. Per the germline V gene, CDR1 is MNHEY and CDR2 is SMNVEV (reference sequence). CDR3 size: 15 residues. CDR3 sequence reads: CASSLSDRDRAGYTF.

This chain links TRBV5-6 with TRBJ2-1; TCRdb's D call, TRBD2, is unchecked because there is no DNA. CDR3 length equals 13 residues. Germline loops: CDR1 SGHDT, CDR2 YYEEEE. The CDR3 protein is CASAGLKSNEQFF.

The chain's CDR3 is CASSISQGATNTEAFF. V usage is TRBV5-1 and J usage is TRBJ1-1; lacking DNA, the TRBD1 call made by TCRdb goes unchecked. From germline, CDR1 is SGHRS and CDR2 YFSETQ. The CDR3 has 16 amino acids.

This chain uses TRBV12-3 or TRBV12-4 with TRBJ1-1. The CDR3 contains 17 residues. This CDR3 reads CASSLKRPTRGGTEAFF.

This sequence joins TRBV3-1 and TRBJ1-5; TCRdb designates TRBD1, a call that cannot be tested without DNA. CDR1 LGHDT and CDR2 YNNKEL come from the germline V gene (reference sequence). The CDR3 totals 15 residues. The CDR3 loop is CASSGTVNSNQPQHF.

The chain uses TRBV6-1 and TRBJ1-1; TCRdb's D call of TRBD1 is untestable without DNA. Germline values: CDR1 MNHNS, CDR2 SASEGT. The CDR3 length is 15 residues. Here the CDR3 reads CASRPQGLGNTEAFF.

The chain uses TRBV20-1 and TRBJ2-3; absent DNA, TCRdb's TRBD2 call cannot be checked. The CDR3 loop spans 15 amino acids. CDR1 is DFQATT, CDR2 SNEGSKA, per germline (reference sequence). The chain's CDR3 is CSASGSSGYTDTQYF.

The CDR3: CASSVDTGRTEAFF. The gene calls are TRBV9 and TRBJ1-1. Germline loops: CDR1 SGDLS, CDR2 YYNGEE. The CDR3 is 14 amino acids.

V gene TRBV27 combines with J gene TRBJ1-4. Germline V CDR1 and CDR2: MNHEY, SMNVEV (reference sequence). CDR3 length: 12 residues. The CDR3 protein is CASSSRNEKLFF.

CDR3 in amino acids: CASSLWTNYEQYF. This rearrangement joins TRBV5-1 to TRBJ2-7; TCRdb's assignment of TRBD2 cannot be checked, as there is no DNA. Germline V gene sequence: CDR1 SGHRS, CDR2 YFSETQ. The CDR3 spans 13 residues.

The genes are TRBV3-1 and TRBJ2-1; TCRdb proposes TRBD2, but this gene call is untestable without DNA. Germline V CDR1 and CDR2: LGHDT, YNNKEL (reference sequence). The CDR3 is 18 amino acids. The CDR3 protein is CASSQESLALVKNNEQFF.

V usage is TRBV4-3 and J usage is TRBJ1-2. Germline V gene sequence: CDR1 LGHNA, CDR2 YSLEER. The CDR3 has 14 residues. CDR3: CASSQESGGYGYTF.

The CDR3 spells CASSLTGRGPPTETMNTEAFF. The chain uses TRBV7-3 and TRBJ1-1; TCRdb's D gene call, TRBD1, goes unchecked for lack of DNA. The CDR3 runs 21 residues. Germline lookup yields CDR1 SGHTA and CDR2 FQGTGA.

This rearrangement joins TRBV4-2 to TRBJ2-7; checking the TCRdb D call of TRBD1 is not possible without DNA. This CDR3 is built from 15 residues. Per the germline V gene, CDR1 is LGHNA and CDR2 is YNFKEQ. CDR3 sequence reads: CASSQDRDRAYEQYF.

The chain is built from TRBV18 and TRBJ2-4; checking the TCRdb D call of TRBD1 is not possible without DNA. The germline V gene has CDR1 KGHSH and CDR2 LQKENI. CDR3 length: 14 amino acids. CDR3 protein: CASSPRGDQNIQYF.

The CDR3 spells CASSLTEYNEQFF. The gene calls are TRBV7-9 and TRBJ2-1. From germline, CDR1 is SEHNR and CDR2 FQNEAQ (reference sequence). This CDR3 contains 13 residues.

CDR3 residues: CASSRSGTPYNEQFF. The chain joins TRBV7-8 to TRBJ2-1. The CDR3 sequence is 15 residues long. Germline V gene lookup returns CDR1 SGHVS and CDR2 FQNEAQ.

The chain joins TRBV3-1 to TRBJ2-1; the D call of TRBD2 rests on TCRdb alone, since no DNA is present to check it. The germline CDR1 and CDR2 sequences are LGHDT and YNNKEL (reference sequence). The CDR3 covers 14 residues. The CDR3 sequence is CASSLTSGMGEQFF.